This T cell receptor (beta chain) originates from a study of blood T cells in healthy people across ages. This clonotype was recorded a few times. Its antigen is not known. Points from the study as a whole: A strong correlation was seen between TCR beta diversity and naive T cell percentage. There was no known CMV status for donors, so expanded clonotype changes were possibly confounded.

The CDR3 has 16 amino acids. Per germline, CDR1 SGHKS and CDR2 YYEKEE (reference sequence). The V and J ends lost 4 bases and 1 base, in that order; junction bases with no gene match: 5. It was with a sample-barcoded 5' primer and a J-beta primer mix that a second PCR of about 6 to 11 cycles was run. TCRdb called the 5' RACE reads again in MiXCR, with one record for every CDR3 protein. The sample records 600,000 to 900,000 distinct CDR3 sequences, roughly 25% being singletons. The data were also submitted as part of a second study, on T cells of mothers and their children. That work contributes: Within related and unrelated pairs, thymic selection shapes TCR recombination output in a similar way.

This receptor was taken from a boy aged 5-17 years in good health. Sequencing used blood. This rearrangement joins TRBV5-5 to TRBJ2-5; 12 bases match TRBD2. CDR3 sequence reads: CASSRTSGAPQETQYF. The CDR3 DNA is TGTGCCAGCAGCCGGACTAGCGGGGCCCCCCAAGAGACCCAGTACTTC.